The rows below give T cell receptor beta chains drawn from one sample of a study of CD8+ T cells in alopecia areata. Sequencing used immunoSEQ multiplex PCR; TCRdb keeps in-frame clones, though not all of them. The sample holds some 210,000 clones; more than 45% are singletons and the top ten take approximately 0.5%. This sample comprised CD4+ T cells sorted from blood, obtained at week 0. These receptors all come from a human donor with alopecia areata. Both conserved end residues are part of each CDR3. The D gene is left open where the match is weak. Size values are once, few and many counts, or a class for expanded clones, and some rows have none.

d_call: -; v_call: TRBV11-2; clone_size: -; j_call: TRBJ2-6; cdr3_nt: TGTGCCAGCAGCTTAGAAGCGTCTGGGGCCAACGTCCTGACTTTC; cdr3_aa: CASSLEASGANVLTF
d_call: -; v_call: TRBV6-6; clone_size: -; j_call: TRBJ2-7; cdr3_nt: TGTGCCAGCAGGGAGCGGACCTACGAGCAGTACTTC; cdr3_aa: CASRERTYEQYF
d_call: TRBD1; v_call: TRBV29-1; clone_size: few; j_call: TRBJ1-3; cdr3_nt: TGCAGCGTTGGACAGGGGGCTATAGGAAACACCATATATTTT; cdr3_aa: CSVGQGAIGNTIYF
d_call: -; v_call: TRBV30; clone_size: -; j_call: TRBJ2-3; cdr3_nt: TGTGCCTGGAGTGTGGGCCGCACAGATACGCAGTATTTT; cdr3_aa: CAWSVGRTDTQYF
d_call: TRBD1; v_call: TRBV7-3; clone_size: -; j_call: TRBJ2-7; cdr3_nt: TGTGCCAGCAGCCTCGGACAGGGGGCACGATACGAGCAGTACTTC; cdr3_aa: CASSLGQGARYEQYF
d_call: TRBD1; v_call: TRBV6-1; clone_size: -; j_call: TRBJ1-5; cdr3_nt: TGTGCCAGCAGTGAGACAGGGGTTCAGCCCCAGCATTTT; cdr3_aa: CASSETGVQPQHF
d_call: TRBD1; v_call: TRBV27; clone_size: -; j_call: TRBJ1-1; cdr3_nt: TGTGCCAGCAGTCCGCTCCTGGACAGGGCATCGGGTGGCACTGAAGCTTTCTTT; cdr3_aa: CASSPLLDRASGGTEAFF
d_call: -; v_call: TRBV7-9; clone_size: few; j_call: TRBJ1-2; cdr3_nt: TGTGCCAGCAGCTCTCGAACGGGGGCCGACTACACCTTC; cdr3_aa: CASSSRTGADYTF
d_call: -; v_call: TRBV4-1; clone_size: -; j_call: TRBJ2-7; cdr3_nt: TGCGCCAGCAGCCCGTCTGGTGGGCGGGGAGCCTACGAGCAGTACTTC; cdr3_aa: CASSPSGGRGAYEQYF
d_call: TRBD1; v_call: TRBV11-1; clone_size: -; j_call: TRBJ2-3; cdr3_nt: TGTGCCAGCAACCCGGGACAGGGAGCCACAGATACGCAGTATTTT; cdr3_aa: CASNPGQGATDTQYF
d_call: -; v_call: TRBV6-5; clone_size: -; j_call: TRBJ1-5; cdr3_nt: TGTGCCAGCAGTTACGGGGTTTATCAGCCCCAGCATTTT; cdr3_aa: CASSYGVYQPQHF